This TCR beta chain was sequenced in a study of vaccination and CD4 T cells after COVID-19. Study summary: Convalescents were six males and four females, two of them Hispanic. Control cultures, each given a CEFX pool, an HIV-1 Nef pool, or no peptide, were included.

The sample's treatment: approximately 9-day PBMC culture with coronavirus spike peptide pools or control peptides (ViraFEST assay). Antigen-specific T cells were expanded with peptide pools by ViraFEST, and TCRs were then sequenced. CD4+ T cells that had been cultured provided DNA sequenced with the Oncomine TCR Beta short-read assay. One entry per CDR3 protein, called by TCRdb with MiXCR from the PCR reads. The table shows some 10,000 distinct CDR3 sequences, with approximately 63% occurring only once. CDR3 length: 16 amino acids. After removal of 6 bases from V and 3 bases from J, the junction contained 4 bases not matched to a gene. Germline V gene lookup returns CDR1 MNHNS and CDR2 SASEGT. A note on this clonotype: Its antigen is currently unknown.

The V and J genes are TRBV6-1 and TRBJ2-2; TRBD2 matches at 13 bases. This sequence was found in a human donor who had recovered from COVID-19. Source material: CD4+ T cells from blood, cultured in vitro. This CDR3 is CASRPGLAGDTGELFF. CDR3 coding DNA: TGTGCCAGCAGGCCTGGACTAGCGGGAGACACCGGGGAGCTGTTTTTT.